The clone carrying this TCR beta chain showed up many times. The second PCR ran about 6 to 11 cycles with a sample-barcoded 5' primer and J-beta primers. One entry per CDR3 protein, called by TCRdb with MiXCR from the 5' RACE reads. The sample holds some 1,800,000 distinct CDR3 sequences, 35% to 50% seen once. The sample belongs to a study of blood T cells in healthy people across ages. The ends were cut back, 4 bases at V and 3 bases at J, with 7 bases in the middle. The germline gives CDR1 SEHNR, CDR2 FQNEAQ (reference sequence). CDR3 size: 12 residues. This TCR came from a human donor in good health. Sequences were obtained from blood. The chain is built from TRBV7-9 and TRBJ2-7; D uncertain. CDR3 in amino acids: CASSSEFYEQYF. Written as DNA, the CDR3 is TGTGCCAGCAGCTCCGAATTCTACGAGCAGTACTTC.